Below, one TCR beta chain is given with its context. The antigen this receptor binds is unknown. Base qualities are not provided; no much larger clone lies one nucleotide away. The CDR3 has 15 amino acids, counting the end cysteine and phenylalanine. The only DNA kept is the CDR3, 45 bases in frame from the first base. Sequences MNHEY (CDR1) and SMNVEV (CDR2) are obtained from the germline V gene (reference sequence). V has 1 base trimmed and J has 5 bases trimmed; junction bases matching no gene number 3. This entry comes from a study of blood T cell repertoires in COVID-19 (dated by TCRdb to the early 2020s). Regarding the complete study: The collaborator samples originated in the United States, Italy and Spain and spanned the acute and convalescent phases of COVID-19. The material from the prospective study consisted of cDNA or gDNA derived from T cells, B-cell-depleted T cells, or PBMCs. The dataset comprised deeply sampled blood TCRbeta repertoires from subjects exposed to, actively infected with, or recovered from COVID-19. A freely available public database, intended as a resource for researchers studying the immune response to SARS-CoV-2, is where the repertoires were released. The samples were drawn from the first 160 participants of the ongoing ImmuneRACE study and from under 1,500 subjects provided by 6 global collaborators. The sample metadata nearly always contained a de-identified subject ID, COVID-19 status, age in years and sex. Where available, HLA class I and class II types were obtained from metadata supplied by the sample provider rather than from assay-based typing.

Overall study outcomes, separate from this receptor: Clinical and demographic metadata were provided uncurated, with the amount varying by source and participant.

The immunoSEQ Assay, a bias-controlled multiplex PCR, was used to amplify TCRbeta CDR3 regions from genomic DNA. In the authors' own workflow: Within the assay, amplification of reference gene primers was used to estimate how many nucleated cells each sample contained. To quantify the absolute abundance of each unique TCRbeta CDR3 rearrangement, sequence reads were collapsed and filtered. For each sample, productive Simpson clonality was calculated as the square root of Simpson's diversity index over productive rearrangements. TCRdb's version of the immuneACCESS table is confined to in-frame rearrangements and falls short of the full clone set. An unresolved V gene accounts for under half of the shortfall where checked; the remainder is of unknown origin. V and J calls and clone size are copied from that table; D and trimming were computed from the DNA. Counted in this sample were roughly 400,000 clones; about 88% of them appeared once. The ten largest account for about 1.4% of the sample.

Participants in the prospective study were enrolled through a virtual design, were aged about 18 to 90 years, and lived in roughly 24 United States geographic areas. Cohort assignment in the prospective study relied on participant-reported clinical history from a screening survey and a study questionnaire. Exposed participants had been in contact with someone with a PCR-confirmed or clinician-diagnosed COVID-19 case within 2 weeks of study entry. Mobile phlebotomists in the prospective study collected whole blood, serum and a nasopharyngeal or oropharyngeal swab from every participant. Participants in the prospective study had the option to provide additional blood draws and questionnaires over an approximately 2-month period. Blood samples from the prospective study were shipped frozen or at room temperature prior to DNA extraction.

The origin of this receptor is a woman younger than 30 who had been exposed to COVID-19. The material sequenced was PBMCs or T cells enriched from blood (not recorded which). This sequence uses TRBV27 and TRBJ2-3, with 10 bases aligning to TRBD1. The CDR3 sequence is CASSLWGTGVDTQYF. The nucleotide sequence reads as follows: TGTGCCAGCAGTTTATGGGGGACAGGGGTAGATACGCAGTATTTT.